This note documents a single T cell receptor beta chain sequence. Its antigen is currently unknown. This entry comes from a study of Ad26.COV2.S vaccination and SARS-CoV-2 variants. Study results and caveats: The authors reported substantial breadth in spike-specific CD8+ and CD4+ T cell responses after vaccination.

The repertoire was sequenced with immunoSEQ multiplex PCR; TCRdb's copy has only in-frame clones and lacks some. Here the sample spans 440,000 or so clones, around 92% being singletons. The treatment denotes: around 19 received Ad26.COV2.S at low or high dose, single or two shots; about 5 received placebo; per-sample allocation not given. Sampling was performed 63 days after the first vaccine or placebo injection. A Boston adult aged 18-55 years was the donor. CDR1 LGHDT and CDR2 YNNKEL come from the germline V gene (reference sequence). Trimming took 5 bases from V and 5 from J; bases not matched to a gene: 12. The CDR3 covers 16 residues.

The chain couples TRBV3-1 (or the pseudogene TRBV3-2) to TRBJ2-7, with 10 bases matching TRBD1. The sequenced sample was peripheral blood, obtained in a trial of Ad26.COV2.S vaccine versus placebo. The clonotype comes from a person between 18 and 65 years old who received the Ad26.COV2.S COVID-19 vaccine or a placebo. In DNA, the CDR3 is TGTGCCAGCAGCAAACCTGGGACAGGGGTCTCGAACGAGCAGTACTTC. Its protein product is CASSKPGTGVSNEQYF.